A selection of T cell receptor beta chains follows, all from one sample in a study of T cell responses to AZD1222 COVID-19 vaccine. Method: immunoSEQ multiplex PCR; TCRdb's copy keeps in-frame clones and lacks some. The table includes roughly 140,000 clones, 70% to 90% detected once. The sequencing used peripheral blood, collected on day 0 of MenACWY control vaccination. These receptors originate from an adult in good health. Each CDR3 is given with its conserved first and last residue. The order of the fields is D gene, V gene, J gene, CDR3 protein. D genes are given only for firm matches.

D: -; V: TRBV6-5; J: TRBJ1-3; CDR3: CASSPEGGVGNTIYF
D: -; V: TRBV9; J: TRBJ2-1; CDR3: CASSLTAGLAYNEQFF
D: -; V: TRBV28; J: TRBJ1-5; CDR3: CASSSRGTDQPQHF
D: TRBD1; V: TRBV6-1; J: TRBJ2-4; CDR3: CASSEARTGAKNIQYF
D: TRBD2; V: TRBV6-5; J: TRBJ2-5; CDR3: CASSTGTSGAQTQYF
D: -; V: TRBV6-4; J: TRBJ2-2; CDR3: CASSSVGKDTGELFF
D: TRBD1; V: TRBV2; J: TRBJ1-4; CDR3: CASSPRGSLRQGDEKLFF
D: -; V: TRBV5-5; J: TRBJ2-3; CDR3: CASSLVSADTQYF
D: -; V: TRBV9; J: TRBJ2-7; CDR3: CASSVEGRGMYEQYF
D: TRBD1; V: TRBV11-3; J: TRBJ2-1; CDR3: CASSLGAGDRVEQFF
D: -; V: TRBV6-1; J: TRBJ2-1; CDR3: CASSEARGKVLNEQFF
D: -; V: TRBV5-1; J: TRBJ2-1; CDR3: CASSLRAEESNEQFF
D: -; V: TRBV27; J: TRBJ1-4; CDR3: CASSPRGTAEKLFF
D: TRBD1; V: TRBV18; J: TRBJ1-5; CDR3: CASSPRPGQGGNQPQHF
D: TRBD1; V: TRBV19; J: TRBJ2-6; CDR3: CASSIEWDSNLFSGANVLTF
D: -; V: TRBV6-5; J: TRBJ2-7; CDR3: CASSYSAVSEGEQYF
D: -; V: TRBV20-1; J: TRBJ2-7; CDR3: CSASTRGEQYF
D: -; V: TRBV12-3/TRBV12-4; J: TRBJ2-5; CDR3: CASSFRETQYF
D: TRBD1; V: TRBV18; J: TRBJ2-1; CDR3: CASSPQDRVSYNEQFF
D: -; V: TRBV19; J: TRBJ2-2; CDR3: CASSIGRTGELFF
D: -; V: TRBV18; J: TRBJ1-1; CDR3: CASSGALGKNTEAFF
D: -; V: TRBV5-8; J: TRBJ2-1; CDR3: CASDPPEGRIYNEQFF
D: -; V: TRBV11-3; J: TRBJ1-5; CDR3: CASSLSGDQPQHF
D: -; V: TRBV25-1; J: TRBJ2-4; CDR3: CASSEERQYKNIQYF
D: TRBD2; V: TRBV9; J: TRBJ2-7; CDR3: CASSVTSGKNYEQYF
D: -; V: TRBV19; J: TRBJ1-2; CDR3: CASSPRQPHYGYTF
D: TRBD1; V: TRBV9; J: TRBJ1-3; CDR3: CASSGTGGSGNTIYF
D: TRBD2; V: TRBV11-2; J: TRBJ2-7; CDR3: CASSVGGSYEQYF
D: -; V: TRBV7-2; J: TRBJ1-6; CDR3: CASSSRTGPRDSPLHF
D: -; V: TRBV3-1/TRBV3-2; J: TRBJ1-2; CDR3: CASSLTGKGSYGYTF
D: TRBD2; V: TRBV7-9; J: TRBJ2-7; CDR3: CASSQHGTSGSYEQYF
D: -; V: TRBV7-8; J: TRBJ1-1; CDR3: CASSLGDKRTEAFF
D: TRBD1; V: TRBV2; J: TRBJ1-5; CDR3: CASSEQGQLQPQHF
D: -; V: TRBV4-2; J: TRBJ1-4; CDR3: CASSHASEVLGEKLFF
D: -; V: TRBV7-8; J: TRBJ1-1; CDR3: CASSQRGGWGTEAFF
D: TRBD2; V: TRBV24-1; J: TRBJ2-1; CDR3: CATSDSGPQGLAGDEQFF
D: -; V: TRBV12-3/TRBV12-4; J: TRBJ1-1; CDR3: CASSTQMNTEAFF
D: -; V: TRBV11-2; J: TRBJ2-1; CDR3: CASSPGRGDNEQFF
D: -; V: TRBV11-3; J: TRBJ2-1; CDR3: CASSVRTTNSEQFF
D: TRBD1; V: TRBV6-1; J: TRBJ2-7; CDR3: CASSVGTGTAGGEQYF
D: -; V: TRBV28; J: TRBJ2-7; CDR3: CASSPDSYEQYF
D: TRBD1; V: TRBV29-1; J: TRBJ1-1; CDR3: CSVDRGLNTEAFF
D: -; V: TRBV6-5; J: TRBJ1-1; CDR3: CASSLLRNTEAFF
D: TRBD1; V: TRBV19; J: TRBJ2-1; CDR3: CASSIAGGGQFF
D: TRBD1; V: TRBV15; J: TRBJ1-2; CDR3: CATSRDTGGYGYTF
D: TRBD1; V: TRBV9; J: TRBJ1-4; CDR3: CASSADRGPNEKLFF
D: -; V: TRBV6-5; J: TRBJ1-1; CDR3: CASRHGNTEAFF